A single sample gave rise to the 18 T cell receptor beta chains below, sequenced in a study of blood T cell repertoires in COVID-19. The method was immunoSEQ multiplex PCR; TCRdb's version includes in-frame clones alone and lacks a portion of them. The profile shows 200,000 to 250,000 clones, about 80% of them singletons. The sequenced material came from peripheral blood. These receptor sequences come from a man older than 75 with acute or convalescent COVID-19.

J is TRBJ2-7 and V is TRBV6-5, with 7 bases that match TRBD1. Trimming removed 5 bases from V and 6 bases from J; junction bases left unmatched: 4. CDR3 length equals 12 residues. Germline loops: CDR1 MNHEY, CDR2 SVGAGI. CDR3 sequence: CASSKQGSEQYF. In DNA, the CDR3 is TGTGCCAGCAGTAAACAGGGGAGCGAGCAGTACTTC.

V usage is TRBV28 and J usage is TRBJ2-7; D unresolved. This CDR3 contains 12 residues. V lost 1 base and J 3 bases, leaving 4 bases between the germline ends. The V gene's germline CDR1 is MDHEN and CDR2 SYDVKM. The CDR3 is CASSLFRYEQYF. The CDR3 DNA sequence: TGTGCCAGCAGTTTATTTCGCTACGAGCAGTACTTC.

This chain links TRBV7-8 with TRBJ1-4; D uncertain. This CDR3 has 16 amino acids. Looked up from germline, CDR1 is SGHVS and CDR2 is FQNEAQ. The V and J ends lost 5 bases and 3 bases respectively, with 16 bases between them. Here the CDR3 reads CASSRAGVRSNEKLFF. The CDR3 nucleotides read TGTGCCAGCAGCAGAGCCGGGGTTAGGTCTAATGAAAAACTGTTTTTT.

V and J are TRBV3-1 (or the pseudogene TRBV3-2) and TRBJ1-1, with 8 bases aligning to TRBD1. The CDR3 totals 14 residues. After removal of 7 bases from V and 1 base from J, the junction contained 5 bases not matched to a gene. Germline loops: CDR1 LGHDT, CDR2 YNNKEL (reference sequence). CDR3 sequence reads: CASISTGENTEAFF. CDR3 nucleotides: TGTGCCAGCATTTCGACAGGGGAGAACACTGAAGCTTTCTTT.

Here the CDR3 reads CASSTGRGNTEAFF. The CDR3 coding sequence is TGTGCCAGCTCAACCGGACGGGGGAACACTGAAGCTTTCTTT. This sequence joins TRBV18 and TRBJ1-1; D call uncertain. The CDR3 contains 14 residues. Trimming left V 5 bases short and J 1 base short, with 11 bases between. Germline V gene lookup returns CDR1 KGHSH and CDR2 LQKENI.

This clone was observed a single time. The chain links TRBV10-3 to TRBJ2-2; 8 nucleotides match TRBD2. With V trimmed by 1 base and J by 3 bases, 1 base remained unmatched. The CDR3 runs to 15 residues. The germline CDR1 and CDR2 sequences are ENHRY and SYGVKD. Written as DNA, the CDR3 is TGTGCCATCAGTGAGTTGCGGGGGGACACCGGGGAGCTGTTTTTT. It translates to CAISELRGDTGELFF.

This chain uses TRBV28 with TRBJ2-3; tentatively, D is TRBD2 (6 bases). Trimming removed 6 bases from V and 2 bases from J, with 9 bases in between. This CDR3 region has 13 residues. The germline V gene encodes CDR1 MDHEN and CDR2 SYDVKM. The CDR3 nucleotides are TGTGCCAGCAGCCTAGCGAACACAGATACGCAGTATTTT. It specifies CASSLANTDTQYF.

In this sample, this clone turned up once. This chain joins TRBV6-5 and TRBJ1-1, with 10 bases aligning to TRBD1. The CDR3 loop spans 15 amino acids. Germline CDR1 reads MNHEY; CDR2 reads SVGAGI. V was clipped by 4 bases and J by 4 bases; unmatched bases: 6. CDR3 nucleotide sequence: TGTGCCAGCAGTTCCCGGACAGGGGGGCTCACTGAAGCTTTCTTT. Translated: CASSSRTGGLTEAFF.

CDR3: CASSRDRLSGNTIYF. The CDR3 bases are TGTGCCAGCAGCCGGGACAGACTCTCTGGAAACACCATATATTTT. V usage is TRBV13 and J usage is TRBJ1-3, with 7 nucleotides matching TRBD1. J was trimmed by 0 bases and V by 5 bases; bases with no gene match: 4. Germline V gives CDR1 PRHDT, CDR2 FYEKMQ (reference sequence). The CDR3 contains 15 residues.

This chain connects TRBV5-1 to TRBJ2-3; D possibly corresponds to TRBD1 (6 bases). V lost 5 bases and J lost 2, with 18 bases in between. Germline V gene data show CDR1 as SGHRS and CDR2 as YFSETQ. The length of the CDR3 is 16 residues. The CDR3 DNA reads TGCGCCAGCAGACAGGGAAAAACACCATTCACAGATACGCAGTATTTT. It yields the protein CASRQGKTPFTDTQYF.

This clone appeared a few times. Other DNA sequences in this sample translate to the same CDR3. The rearrangement links TRBV29-1 to TRBJ2-7; D ambiguous. This CDR3 has 12 residues. The germline V and J ends were trimmed by 5 bases and 2 bases, with 10 bases remaining between them. Germline values: CDR1 SQVTM, CDR2 ANQGSEA. CDR3 protein: CSVSPGTYEQYF. CDR3 DNA: TGCAGCGTTAGTCCGGGTACCTACGAGCAGTACTTC.

CDR3 DNA: TGCGCCAGCAGCCATCCTAAGGGACTAGCGGGGGGCTCCTACAATGAGCAGTTCTTC. It encodes CASSHPKGLAGGSYNEQFF. The rearrangement joins TRBV4-1 to TRBJ2-1, with TRBD2 matching 15 bases. The V gene's germline CDR1 is MGHRA and CDR2 YSYEKL. CDR3 length equals 19 residues. Trimming cost V 3 bases and J 0 bases; bases outside gene matches: 6.

The chain combines TRBV5-1 with TRBJ2-1, with 7 nucleotides matching TRBD1. Losses at the gene ends were 0 bases for V and 3 bases for J; bases not matched to a gene: 6. CDR3 size: 16 residues. Germline V gives CDR1 SGHRS, CDR2 YFSETQ. The CDR3 DNA reads as TGCGCCAGCAGCTTGGCCGTTTACAGGGGCTACAATGAGCAGTTCTTC. This sequence encodes CASSLAVYRGYNEQFF.

The rearrangement joins TRBV5-1 to TRBJ2-2, with TRBD2 matching 11 bases. Germline V CDR1 and CDR2: SGHRS, YFSETQ. J lost 3 bases, V lost 4 bases, and 5 bases had no gene match. This CDR3 has 16 residues. The CDR3 DNA sequence: TGCGCCAGCAGCACTCTAGCGGGGGGTTACACCGGGGAGCTGTTTTTT. Its protein product is CASSTLAGGYTGELFF. The full variable domain, its missing parts supplied by reference TRBV5-1 and TRBJ2-2, is KAGVTQTPRYLIKTRGQQVTLSCSPISGHRSVSWYQQTPGQGLQFLFEYFSETQRNKGNFPGRFSGRQFSNSRSEMNVSTLELGDSALYLCASSTLAGGYTGELFFGEGSRLTVL.

The chain joins TRBV11-2 to TRBJ1-2, with a possible D match to TRBD1 (6 bases). V lost 7 bases and J lost 4, with 13 bases in between. Germline V gene data show CDR1 as SGHAT and CDR2 as FQNNGV. CDR3 size: 13 residues. CDR3 in amino acids: CASTKQGFYGYTF. The CDR3 region has the DNA TGTGCCAGCACCAAGCAGGGGTTCTATGGCTACACCTTC.

The chain joins TRBV5-8 to TRBJ2-3, with 12 bases identical to TRBD2. Germline values: CDR1 SGHTS, CDR2 YDEGEE. The CDR3 loop spans 18 amino acids. V trimming: 0 bases; J trimming: 5 bases; junction bases outside the gene matches: 10. The CDR3 DNA follows: TGTGCCAGCAGCTTGGGACTAGCGGGAGTCACGGGGGGAGATACGCAGTATTTT. It specifies CASSLGLAGVTGGDTQYF.

V is TRBV7-2 and J is TRBJ2-2; 8 positions match TRBD2. The trim removed 4 bases at V and 5 bases at J, leaving 6 bases unmatched. The CDR3 is 15 residues long. Germline loops: CDR1 SGHTA, CDR2 FQGNSA. This CDR3 reads CASSSGGRRTGELFF. The CDR3 DNA is TGTGCCAGCAGCTCGGGGGGGAGAAGAACCGGGGAGCTGTTTTTT.

V is TRBV19 and J is TRBJ1-5, with D possibly matching TRBD1 (6 bases). There are 15 residues in the CDR3. The ends were cut back, 3 bases at V and 6 bases at J, with 15 bases in the middle. Germline lookup yields CDR1 LNHDA and CDR2 SQIVND (reference sequence). CDR3 loop: CASSIFAGAAQPQHF. The CDR3 nucleotides are TGTGCCAGTAGTATCTTCGCGGGGGCTGCTCAGCCCCAGCATTTT.